This is a list of T cell receptor beta chains from one sample in a study of metastatic and nonmetastatic thyroid tumors. Via MiXCR, TCRdb re-called the PCR reads. The sample lists over 20,000 clones, 15% to 18% occurring once. What was sequenced was blood. These receptors originate from a female donor with papillary thyroid cancer or a benign thyroid nodule (not recorded which). Some clones in this sample may be carry-over from other donors' samples. CDR3s leave out the opening cysteine and the closing phenylalanine or tryptophan. The order of the fields is J gene, D gene, V gene, CDR3 protein. D genes are given only for firm matches.

>TRBJ2-3|NA|TRBV27
ASSLGGGWTDTQY
>TRBJ1-5|NA|TRBV20-1
SASSQGGGQPQH
>TRBJ1-5|NA|TRBV6-2/TRBV6-3
ASSYSFASNQPQH
>TRBJ2-1|TRBD2|TRBV20-1
SATQASGRGHNEQF
>TRBJ2-7|NA|TRBV20-1
SADGAVYEQY
>TRBJ2-3|NA|TRBV24-1
ATSVDKTQY
>TRBJ1-3|NA|TRBV18
ASSPLQSLSGNTIY
>TRBJ2-2|TRBD2|TRBV19
ASRSGEGGNTGELF
>TRBJ2-3|TRBD2|TRBV11-2
ASSLLAGDTDTQY
>TRBJ1-5|NA|TRBV7-8
TSSLPGNEPQH
>TRBJ1-1|NA|TRBV29-1
TSGGASEAF
>TRBJ1-2|NA|TRBV20-1
SALDSYT
>TRBJ1-5|NA|TRBV20-1
SAEDSAMSQPQH
>TRBJ2-7|NA|TRBV6-1
ASSESGWFEATYEQY
>TRBJ2-7|NA|TRBV20-1
SARGRLEVEQY
>TRBJ1-2|NA|TRBV6-5
ASSYFGQVNYGYT
>TRBJ2-5|NA|TRBV7-9
ASSLSPETQY
>TRBJ2-3|NA|TRBV20-1
SASRTGDDTDTQY
>TRBJ2-1|NA|TRBV19
ASSFPLLNNEQF
>TRBJ1-6|NA|TRBV7-8
ASSLTQRVGNSPLH
>TRBJ1-1|NA|TRBV3-1
ASSPNNRDPR
>TRBJ2-7|NA|TRBV28
ASSQWGAIYEQY
>TRBJ1-2|TRBD1|TRBV24-1
ATSDSGQGGGGYT
>TRBJ2-1|NA|TRBV5-4
ASSLVGVNNEQF
>TRBJ1-2|NA|TRBV4-1
ASSQDITAGNYGYT
>TRBJ1-3|NA|TRBV12-3/TRBV12-4
ASSFSGRNSGNTIY
>TRBJ1-2|NA|TRBV5-5
ASSPDINYGYT
>TRBJ2-3|NA|TRBV20-1
SASGQGPPHTQY
>TRBJ2-1|NA|TRBV5-1
ASSLDRAEQF
>TRBJ2-5|NA|TRBV6-2/TRBV6-3
ASRRLGSQETQY
>TRBJ1-5|TRBD1|TRBV28
ASSEPGQGNQPQH
>TRBJ1-1|NA|TRBV19
ASSWTPGDFGAF
>TRBJ2-3|NA|TRBV12-3/TRBV12-4
ASSLALRGVSTQY
>TRBJ2-5|NA|TRBV14
ASSQDRMGGRQETQY
>TRBJ1-1|NA|TRBV5-1
ASSSAGPPNTEAF
>TRBJ2-3|NA|TRBV15
ATSSPRSPSTDTQY
>TRBJ2-5|TRBD1|TRBV20-1
SAREGTGSRETQY
>TRBJ2-3|NA|TRBV6-1
ASRPGGTDTQY
>TRBJ2-7|NA|TRBV25-1
ASSDWTSYEQY
>TRBJ1-1|TRBD1|TRBV6-1
ASRPDRGYTEAF
>TRBJ1-1|TRBD1|TRBV6-1
ASSPGQGNTEAF
>TRBJ2-2|TRBD1|TRBV6-5
ASSYRSGQGVSGELF
>TRBJ1-1|TRBD1|TRBV7-2
ASSLGGTGASEAF
>TRBJ1-4|NA|TRBV2
ASSAQGRNNEKLF
>TRBJ2-1|NA|TRBV6-2/TRBV6-3
AGGSYNEQF
>TRBJ2-5|TRBD1|TRBV20-1
SADARTGAQETQY
>TRBJ2-1|NA|TRBV6-5
ASSYSGTVYNEQF
>TRBJ2-2|NA|TRBV24-1
ATKGKNTGELF
>TRBJ1-2|NA|TRBV28
ASWGGRGRGYT
>TRBJ2-1|NA|TRBV5-1
ASRLDPTVNNEQF
>TRBJ1-3|NA|TRBV6-1
ASSQQRGSGNTIY
>TRBJ2-3|NA|TRBV7-9
ASSLSSEPRTQY
>TRBJ1-4|TRBD1|TRBV5-8
ASSPGQGGYNEKLF
>TRBJ2-5|NA|TRBV2
ASSRGKGETQY
>TRBJ2-1|NA|TRBV19
ASSIEGNEQF
>TRBJ2-2|TRBD2|TRBV6-2/TRBV6-3
ASRRIAGLNTGELF
>TRBJ2-5|TRBD2|TRBV27
ASSPTSGETQY